This T cell receptor (beta chain) was documented in a study of CD4+ T cells in melanoma. Findings and limits, study-wide: In melanoma, neoantigen-specific CD4+ T cells reportedly differed in differentiation state. CD8+ T cell, macrophage and B cell function reportedly correlated with neoantigen-specific CD4+ T cells.

CDR3 length equals 16 residues. CDR1 is SGHDT, CDR2 YYEEEE, per germline. About this clone: Antigen: not known. One end of the junction does not line up with germline, which may come from a read error. The same CDR3 also results from other DNA sequences found in this sample.

The method was immunoSEQ multiplex PCR; TCRdb's version includes in-frame clones alone and lacks a portion of them. The sample includes about 9,900 clones, roughly two thirds seen only once; the top ten take less than 20%. Source material: peripheral blood. The source of this sequence is a human donor with melanoma. The V gene is TRBV5-6, the J gene TRBJ2-7, with a weak D call TRBD2 (5 bases). The CDR3 DNA sequence: TGTGCCAGCACCAAAACTGGAGCTATGGACTCCTATGAGCAGTACTTC. Protein: CASTKTGAMDSYEQYF.